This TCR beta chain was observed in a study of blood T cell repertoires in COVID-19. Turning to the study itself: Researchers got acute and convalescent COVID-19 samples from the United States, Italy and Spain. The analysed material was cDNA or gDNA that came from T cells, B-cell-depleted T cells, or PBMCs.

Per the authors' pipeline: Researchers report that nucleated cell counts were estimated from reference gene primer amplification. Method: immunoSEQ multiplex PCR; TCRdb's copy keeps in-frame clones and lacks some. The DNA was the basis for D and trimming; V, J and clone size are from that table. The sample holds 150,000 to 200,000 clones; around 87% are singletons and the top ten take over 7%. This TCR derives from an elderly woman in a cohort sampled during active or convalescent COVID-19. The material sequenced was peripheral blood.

Written as DNA, the CDR3 is TGCGCCAGCAGTAACAGGGGGCCACGGTACACTGAAGCTTTCTTT. This translates into CASSNRGPRYTEAFF. The V call is TRBV10-2, the J call TRBJ1-1; 9 bases are a match to TRBD1. The CDR3 sequence is 15 residues long. V lost 5 bases to trimming and J lost 3 bases; unmatched junction nucleotides: 7. Germline V gives CDR1 WSHSY, CDR2 SAAADI.